What follows are 9 T cell receptor beta chains derived from one specimen sequenced in a study of T cells in Graves' hyperthyroidism and ophthalmopathy. From RNA transcripts, TCR beta CDR3 regions were amplified. Researchers ran a first-round RT-PCR on the TCR CDR3 using the HTBI primer set. TCRdb re-called the multiplex PCR reads through MiXCR, storing one row per CDR3 protein. The sample comprises approximately 510,000 distinct CDR3 sequences, approximately 49% of which are singletons, and 35% to 50% rests with the top ten. The sample consisted of peripheral blood or thyroid tissue (not recorded which). Receptors were obtained from an adult woman with Graves' disease, either hyperthyroidism or ophthalmopathy (not recorded which).

This clonotype was detected ten times or more. CDR3 nucleotide sequence: TGCAGCGCCGTCCAGCAACAGGGTTGGGCCACTGAAGCTTTCTTT. It encodes CSAVQQQGWATEAFF. This chain uses TRBV29-1 with TRBJ1-1, with a weak D call TRBD1 (6 bases). The CDR3 runs to 15 residues. Trimming pared 7 bases from V and 4 bases from J, leaving 22 bases between. Germline CDR1 is SQVTM and CDR2 is ANQGSEA.

This clonotype occurred many times. The CDR3 DNA sequence: TGCAGCGCCAGGACAGGACCCGAAAAACTGTTTTTT. It translates to CSARTGPEKLFF. The chain uses TRBV29-1 and TRBJ1-4; 7 bases match TRBD1. The ends lost 7 bases at V and 8 bases at J; junction bases unmatched: 7. The CDR3 consists of 12 residues. Germline V gene data show CDR1 as SQVTM and CDR2 as ANQGSEA. Supplemented by reference TRBV29-1 and TRBJ1-4, the full variable domain reads SAVISQKPSRDICQRGTSLTIQCQVDSQVTMMFWYRQQPGQSLTLIATANQGSEATYESGFVIDKFPISRPNLTFSTLTVSNMSPEDSSIYLCSARTGPEKLFFGSGTQLSVL.

This clonotype was observed a few times. The chain couples TRBV18 to TRBJ1-1, with 7 positions matching TRBD1. J gave up 4 bases and V 3 bases, and 8 bases lay outside the gene matches. Germline values: CDR1 KGHSH, CDR2 LQKENI. CDR3 length equals 15 residues. CDR3 region: CASSPRQGAGTEAFF. In DNA form, the CDR3 reads TGTGCCAGCTCACCTAGACAGGGAGCAGGCACTGAAGCTTTCTTT.

The CDR3 sequence is CSARTGWGLTEAFF. CDR3 bases: TGCAGTGCTAGGACGGGGTGGGGGCTCACTGAAGCTTTCTTT. The gene calls are TRBV20-1 and TRBJ1-1; TRBD1 is a possible D gene (6 bases). The CDR3 covers 14 residues. From germline, CDR1 is DFQATT and CDR2 SNEGSKA (reference sequence). V was pared by 3 bases and J by 4 bases, with 15 bases between.

This clonotype appeared many times. J is TRBJ1-5 and V is TRBV2, with D possibly TRBD1 on 5 matching bases. Trimming took off 2 bases at V and 2 bases at J, with 10 bases between the two ends. This CDR3 is 15 amino acids long. Germline values: CDR1 SNHLY, CDR2 FYNNEI. The CDR3: CASSESGMGNQPQHF. CDR3 nucleotide sequence: TGTGCCAGCAGTGAATCAGGGATGGGCAATCAGCCCCAGCATTTT.

The gene calls are TRBV20-1 and TRBJ1-1; D gene ambiguous. V lost 6 bases to trimming and J lost 1 base, with 15 bases between them. The CDR3 sequence is 14 residues long. Germline V gene sequence: CDR1 DFQATT, CDR2 SNEGSKA (reference sequence). The CDR3 DNA is TGCAGTGCCGTTCGCCGGGTGGCGAACACTGAAGCTTTCTTT. Amino acid sequence: CSAVRRVANTEAFF.

V is TRBV18 and J is TRBJ1-1, with TRBD1 matching over 8 bases. V lost 3 bases to trimming and J lost 5 bases; unmatched junction nucleotides: 2. CDR3 length equals 13 residues. Germline CDR1 reads KGHSH; CDR2 reads LQKENI. Written as DNA, the CDR3 is TGTGCCAGCTCACCGGGACAGGAGACTGAAGCTTTCTTT. It specifies CASSPGQETEAFF.

This clonotype was seen many times. The chain carries TRBV4-2 and TRBJ1-1; 7 bases are shared with TRBD1. Germline CDR1 and CDR2: LGHNA and YNFKEQ. V gave up 4 bases and J gave up 4 bases; unmatched junction bases: 12. This CDR3 is built from 16 residues. This CDR3 is CASSPSRAGGSTEAFF. The CDR3 DNA reads TGTGCCAGCAGCCCGTCGCGGGCAGGGGGTTCCACTGAAGCTTTCTTT.

The gene calls are TRBV29-1 and TRBJ2-5; a possible D gene is TRBD2 (6 bases). The length of the CDR3 is 14 residues. Trimming took off 2 bases at V and 2 bases at J, with 12 bases between the two ends. Germline-derived CDR1 and CDR2 are SQVTM and ANQGSEA. CDR3 sequence reads: CSVERRLEQETQYF. Written as DNA, the CDR3 is TGCAGCGTTGAAAGGAGACTAGAGCAAGAGACCCAGTACTTC.